Detailed here is one TCR beta chain. What this receptor recognizes is not known. Per-base qualities were not stored, and no clone one base away is much larger. This record comes from a study of cytomegalovirus exposure and HLA in healthy donors (dated by TCRdb to about 2017). In the study overall: According to an earlier analysis of 587 of the donors, about 179 million T cells yielded 95 million to 140 million unique TCR beta sequences and more than 250 Gb of sequence data. Approximately 310 gigabases of sequencing data and approximately 92 million unique TCR sequences made up an early release that covered 500 to 700 HLA-typed donors. Of the 398 genotyped donors, 80% to 90% were placed in the genetic ancestry cluster associated with self-reported Caucasian donors. The study aimed to test whether signatures of past pathogen exposure could be identified by cataloging public T cell receptors. The study used immunosequencing to profile the T cell repertoires of several hundred subjects and linked those repertoires to cytomegalovirus serostatus. Besides the first cohort of hundreds of subjects, a separate validation cohort made up of 120 or so different subjects was used. To predict cytomegalovirus infection status, the study brought together high-throughput TCR immunosequencing, statistical association of individual TCRs with disease status, and machine learning. To study patterns of TCR occurrence, a later analysis re-analyzed previously published TCR beta repertoires from 650 to 750 donors and added high-resolution HLA genotyping. Rather than using new phenotypic data, the later analysis identified candidate immune exposures from TCR beta sequences and from how often those sequences occurred across donors. An earlier analysis of a few hundred of the donors applied high-throughput TCR beta sequencing to assess whether each TCR beta V gene segment acted as functional or pseudogenic. Donor age, sex, ethnicity and CMV serostatus were compiled alongside the repertoire data. In a later genetic analysis, genome-wide SNP genotypes for about three fifths of the roughly 670 donors were used, and that subset was treated as a discovery cohort. All discovery cohort repertoires had been generated on a single sequencing platform. Class I and class II HLA loci were covered by the typing at four-digit resolution. Typing coverage varied by locus: roughly 629-640 donors for A, B, C, DRB1 and DQB1; under 550 for DQA1; more than 600 for DPA1; 450 to 480 for DPB1. Roughly 5 DR-DQ haplotypes were treated as single units for association and clustering because of strong linkage in the cohort. Among 350 to 400 genotyped donors of the cohort, an average of roughly 240,000 unique TCR beta nucleotide sequences were sequenced per donor, roughly 18% of them non-productive. Here is what the overall study found, with its caveats: In a later analysis, HLA-associated TCR beta chains showed more clonal expansion and lower generation probabilities than non-associated chains that were equally common. The 87-base-pair reads could not distinguish some IMGT-functional V segments, including TRBV6-2 and TRBV6-3, so those segments were excluded. Correlated functional status among segregating V segments might be attributable to linkage disequilibrium, but an unknown experimental factor could not be ruled out. In both the original and validation cohorts, the classifier was reported to diagnose cytomegalovirus status with high specificity and sensitivity. In a later analysis, most CMV-associated TCR beta chains were found to appear HLA-restricted, with HLA associations seemingly driven largely by CMV exposure. V-gene and J-gene trimming of TCR beta chains was associated with a missense DCLRE1C variant in a later genetic analysis, and the association was replicated in an independent cohort. When HLA alleles, especially DR and DQ, strongly co-occurred, attributing TCR associations to individual alleles was difficult. In an earlier analysis of a few hundred of the donors, most TCR beta V segments were observed in productive rearrangements about 87% or about 30% of the time, broadly matching IMGT annotations. Three of the identified cytomegalovirus-associated TCR beta chains were confirmed in vitro to be specific for cytomegalovirus antigens. Only TCR beta chains were sequenced in this cohort, and the absence of alpha or paired-chain data limited detectable features. At a false discovery rate of 0.05, a later analysis linked around 17,000 TCR beta sequences to specific HLA alleles. The presence/absence analyses assumed that sequencing depth was roughly uniform across donors, and that assumption may not be true. The only immune exposure information available for the cohort was CMV serostatus. The authors suggested that the approach could potentially be extended to other disease states and immunological phenotypes. In a later analysis, the rate of TCR association differed among HLA loci, with DRB1 alleles having the most associated TCRs and HLA-C alleles having the fewest. The study listed 150 to 200 TCR beta chains as associated with cytomegalovirus. Several of the top co-occurrence clusters appeared to be linked to parvovirus B19, influenza, CMV and Epstein-Barr virus, according to a later analysis. A further reported finding was that TCR beta sequences accurately predicted the HLA-A and HLA-B alleles for most subjects in the first cohort. Because counts were too low, 15 to 20 rarely observed V segments, including chromosome 9 orphons, were left out of the earlier analysis of approximately 580 of the donors. Most TCR sequences were seen in very few donors, while some public TCRs were found in many individuals. A group of highly shared sequence variants was considered likely to be a technical artifact of the sequencing pipeline. Because HLA typing was missing for some donors at each locus, association tests included only the typed subset. A later genetic analysis reported fewer N-insertions in productive TCRs among donors in an Asian-associated ancestry cluster than the roughly 620-donor mean.

From a lookup of the germline V gene, CDR1 and CDR2 are SNHLY and FYNNEI. CDR3 length: 14 amino acids, cysteine to phenylalanine. The DNA shown is the 42-base CDR3, in frame from base 1. V has 4 bases trimmed and J has 2 bases trimmed; junction bases matching no gene number 3. The cohort was made up of hundreds of healthy bone marrow donors. At the time of sampling, all cohort members were nominally healthy, though unrecorded immune exposures were likely present. The donor tested CMV seropositive and was one of the 289 seropositive cohort members. A peripheral blood sample was collected from each donor, and TCR beta sequencing was performed on peripheral blood mononuclear cells. Genomic DNA was extracted from the blood cell samples with the Qiagen DNeasy Blood Extraction Kit. Library creation used the immunoSEQ multiplex PCR assay. For the multiplex PCR, a mixture combining 60 forward primers for TCR Vbeta segments and 13 reverse primers for TCR Jbeta segments was used. The CDR3 region of rearranged TCR beta genes was amplified from genomic DNA by a multiplex PCR assay. On the Illumina HiSeq System, the amplified TCR beta libraries were sequenced as 87-base-pair reads. The paper's processing steps were these. In a later analysis, roughly 80 million unique TCR beta chains were counted across the roughly 610 repertoires, and around 10 million of these chains were shared by at least two donors. Raw reads were error-corrected and collapsed into unique sequences by a nearest-neighbor algorithm in which closely related sequences were merged to remove PCR and sequencing errors. To assign V, D and J gene segments, CDR3 sequences were aligned to IMGT reference sequences. For a sequence to be retained, at least a six-nucleotide match to both a V gene segment and a J gene segment was required. Rearrangements were called productive when the CDR3 lacked stop codons and stayed in frame with V and J; all others were non-productive. CDR3 was defined by IMGT convention, running from the second conserved V-encoded cysteine to the conserved J-encoded phenylalanine. Sequences without an unambiguous match to a single V gene segment were excluded from the earlier analysis of over 500 of the donors. In an earlier analysis of about 590 of the donors, a V segment was called functional when productive rearrangements were above 56.7%, and segregating when the standard deviation between donors exceeded 5%. A statistical classification framework was developed to diagnose cytomegalovirus status using the catalog of TCR beta chain sequences. A later analysis assigned V and J genes by comparing TCR nucleotide sequences with IMGT/GENE-DB human TR gene sequences. In a later analysis, CDR3 sequences and most-parsimonious VDJ recombination scenarios were assigned using the TCRdist pipeline. In a later analysis, each TCR beta chain was defined by its CDR3 amino acid sequence together with its V-gene family, and reads without a unique V-gene family were excluded. To address suspected cross-contamination and a sequencing artifact, a later analysis removed over 500 highly shared, low-generation-probability nucleotide sequences. For each public chain, a later analysis derived a clonal expansion index from normalized ranks of inferred template counts within each repertoire. Generation probabilities in a later analysis came from a VDJ recombination model fitted to out-of-frame rearrangements, and those results were checked against IGoR. In a later analysis, hypergeometric tests were used to score TCR-TCR, TCR-HLA and TCR-CMV co-occurrence, with a repertoire-size bias correction applied to TCR pairs. False discovery rates were estimated in a later analysis by permuting HLA or CMV assignments 20 times. In a later analysis, co-occurring TCRs were grouped with DBSCAN, and TCRdist sequence similarity was added when clustering was performed within HLA-allele-positive subsets. Repertoires with fewer than 30,000 or more than 120,000 public chains were left out of co-occurrence clustering, as were about five repertoires with anomalous nucleotide sharing. This immuneACCESS table, as held by TCRdb, lists in-frame sequences with V and J called but not all clones. Of the missing ones, under half trace to an unresolved V gene in checked studies; the others have no known cause. The V and J calls and clone size are taken from that table; D and trimming were inferred from the DNA. Here the sample has around 68,000 clones; 75% occur a single time. Roughly 7.4% of the sample lies in the top ten.

The TCR was taken from a woman in her thirties in good health and CMV-seropositive. The rearranged chain carries TRBV2 and TRBJ2-7; TRBD1 agrees with 9 junctional bases. Sample: PBMCs. The nucleotides read TGTGCCAGCAGTGTCGGGACAGGGCCCTACGAGCAGTACTTC. It codes for CASSVGTGPYEQYF.